A selection of T cell receptor beta chains follows, all from one sample in a study of CD8 T cells in ankylosing spondylitis. TCRdb re-analysed the 5' RACE reads in MiXCR, keeping a single row per CDR3 protein. The sample has 150,000 to 200,000 distinct CDR3 sequences, roughly 18% seen once. Source material: blood, either unsorted or a sorted T cell fraction (not recorded which). The receptors stem from a male donor aged 10 to 30 with ankylosing spondylitis or in good health (not recorded which). CDR3s include the opening cysteine and the closing phenylalanine or tryptophan. A D gene is named only where the DNA matches it firmly. Some rows have no size entry. The others give once, few or many, or a class for an expanded clone.

d_gene	v_gene	abundance	j_gene	CDR3aa	CDR3nt
NA	TRBV12-3/TRBV12-4	many	TRBJ2-2	CASSLAGLTGELFF	TGTGCCAGCAGTTTGGCGGGGCTGACCGGGGAGCTGTTTTTT
NA	TRBV30	many	TRBJ2-1	CAWSVFVERYNEQFF	TGTGCCTGGAGTGTATTCGTGGAGAGGTACAATGAGCAGTTCTTC
NA	TRBV30	many	TRBJ2-2	CAWSVGVGELFF	TGTGCCTGGAGTGTAGGGGTCGGGGAGCTGTTTTTT
TRBD2	TRBV4-3	many	TRBJ2-3	CASSQGTSVTDTQYF	TGCGCCAGCAGCCAAGGGACTAGCGTCACAGATACGCAGTATTTT
NA	TRBV27	NA	TRBJ1-5	CASSFRADQPQHF	TGTGCCAGCAGTTTTCGCGCCGATCAGCCCCAGCATTTT
TRBD1	TRBV19	many	TRBJ1-5	CASSMGTGAGQPQHF	TGTGCCAGTAGTATGGGGACAGGGGCGGGTCAGCCCCAGCATTTT
NA	TRBV27	NA	TRBJ2-1	CASTPQARRPERNEQFF	TGTGCCAGCACTCCCCAGGCACGACGGCCGGAGAGAAATGAGCAGTTCTTC
NA	TRBV12-3/TRBV12-4	many	TRBJ2-3	CASSYGRDTDTQYF	TGTGCCAGCAGCTACGGGCGGGACACAGATACGCAGTATTTT
NA	TRBV11-2	many	TRBJ2-3	CASKQYTSTDTQYF	TGTGCCAGCAAGCAATATACTAGCACAGATACGCAGTATTTT
NA	TRBV24-1	NA	TRBJ2-1	CATGERDEQFF	TGTGCCACCGGGGAACGGGATGAGCAGTTCTTC
NA	TRBV4-3	many	TRBJ2-6	CASGFGANVLTF	TGCGCCAGCGGATTCGGGGCCAACGTCCTGACTTTC
TRBD1	TRBV27	NA	TRBJ2-2	CASTGTENTGELFF	TGTGCCAGCACAGGGACAGAGAACACCGGGGAGCTGTTTTTT
NA	TRBV20-1	many	TRBJ2-5	CSARDPHRRRETQYF	TGCAGTGCTAGAGATCCCCACCGACGTAGGGAGACCCAGTACTTC
NA	TRBV20-1	many	TRBJ2-4	CSAPGRGSSKNIQYF	TGCAGTGCCCCCGGTAGGGGCTCGTCCAAAAACATTCAGTACTTC
NA	TRBV29-1	many	TRBJ1-2	CSVQGPNYGYTF	TGCAGCGTACAGGGTCCTAACTATGGCTACACCTTC
NA	TRBV12-3/TRBV12-4	few	TRBJ2-4	CASSLGQAGFTYF	TGTGCCAGCAGTTTAGGCCAGGCCGGCTTTACGTACTTC
TRBD1	TRBV29-1	few	TRBJ2-7	CSVTGQGSYEQYF	TGCAGCGTTACGGGACAGGGGAGCTACGAGCAGTACTTC
NA	TRBV5-1	NA	TRBJ2-1	CASSFEGSSYNEQFF	TGCGCCAGCAGCTTTGAGGGAAGCTCCTACAATGAGCAGTTCTTC
NA	TRBV5-1	many	TRBJ2-2	CASSPGGLPIRELFF	TGCGCCAGCAGCCCCGGCGGGCTACCGATCCGGGAGCTGTTTTTT
NA	TRBV6-5	many	TRBJ2-7	CASTTSRGAYEQYF	TGTGCCAGCACCACCTCAAGGGGTGCATACGAGCAGTACTTC
TRBD2	TRBV6-9	many	TRBJ2-1	CARPVAGGRYNEQFF	TGTGCCAGACCCGTGGCGGGAGGGAGGTACAATGAGCAGTTCTTC
NA	TRBV5-1	many	TRBJ2-1	CASSLAWGSNEQFF	TGCGCCAGCAGCTTGGCGTGGGGGTCCAATGAGCAGTTCTTC
TRBD1	TRBV7-2	many	TRBJ2-7	CASSLAGDRGYEQYF	TGTGCCAGCAGCTTAGCAGGGGACAGGGGCTACGAGCAGTACTTC
NA	TRBV6-6	many	TRBJ2-1	CASSYSRDNEQFF	TGTGCCAGCAGTTACTCGAGGGACAATGAGCAGTTCTTC
TRBD1	TRBV20-1	many	TRBJ1-1	CSARVQGANTEAFF	TGCAGTGCTAGAGTACAGGGGGCGAACACTGAAGCTTTCTTT
NA	TRBV12-3/TRBV12-4	many	TRBJ2-3	CASSPGTLTVRDADTQYF	TGTGCCAGCAGTCCCGGAACCTTAACAGTACGCGACGCAGATACGCAGTATTTT
NA	TRBV27	many	TRBJ2-5	CASSFSGTQYF	TGTGCCAGCAGTTTCTCTGGGACCCAGTACTTC
NA	TRBV30	few	TRBJ2-7	CASYTPAHYEQYF	TGTGCCAGCTACACCCCGGCACACTACGAGCAGTACTTC
NA	TRBV20-1	many	TRBJ2-1	CSARGGGGEQFF	TGCAGTGCTAGGGGTGGTGGGGGCGAGCAGTTCTTC
NA	TRBV11-3	many	TRBJ2-7	CASSPRGRYEQYF	TGTGCCAGCAGCCCGCGAGGGAGATACGAGCAGTACTTC
TRBD1	TRBV5-4	NA	TRBJ2-5	CASSPARTGYETQYF	TGTGCCAGCAGCCCTGCTCGGACAGGGTACGAGACCCAGTACTTC
NA	TRBV7-2	many	TRBJ2-3	CASAPGGTDTQYF	TGTGCCAGCGCCCCCGGGGGCACAGATACGCAGTATTTT
NA	TRBV5-1	NA	TRBJ2-3	CASSLRQGRSDTQYF	TGCGCCAGCAGCTTGAGGCAGGGGAGGTCAGATACGCAGTATTTT
NA	TRBV4-1	many	TRBJ1-6	CASSQERQVATLHF	TGCGCCAGCAGCCAAGAGAGGCAGGTCGCGACCCTCCACTTT
NA	TRBV20-1	many	TRBJ2-2	CSAWTGPRTSTGELFF	TGCAGTGCTTGGACCGGGCCGCGAACTTCAACCGGGGAGCTGTTTTTT
NA	TRBV25-1	many	TRBJ2-3	CASSESGGGGPDTQYF	TGTGCCAGCAGTGAATCGGGGGGAGGGGGCCCAGATACGCAGTATTTT
TRBD2	TRBV6-5	NA	TRBJ2-1	CASSGGGRNEQFF	TGTGCCAGCAGTGGGGGGGGACGCAATGAGCAGTTCTTC
TRBD1	TRBV28	many	TRBJ2-7	CASRNVRDRSYEQYF	TGTGCCAGCAGGAACGTCCGGGACAGATCCTACGAGCAGTACTTC
TRBD1	TRBV12-3/TRBV12-4	many	TRBJ1-1	CASSLAPGTGGTEAFF	TGTGCCAGCAGTTTAGCGCCCGGGACAGGGGGCACTGAAGCTTTCTTT
NA	TRBV20-1	many	TRBJ1-5	CSAGARDGNQPQHF	TGCAGTGCTGGTGCCAGGGATGGCAATCAGCCCCAGCATTTT
TRBD2	TRBV20-1	NA	TRBJ2-5	CSASGTRGLKTQYF	TGCAGTGCTAGCGGGACTAGGGGGTTGAAGACCCAGTACTTC
NA	TRBV12-3/TRBV12-4	many	TRBJ1-1	CASSLLETYTEAFF	TGTGCCAGCAGTTTACTTGAAACCTACACTGAAGCTTTCTTT
NA	TRBV18	NA	TRBJ2-1	CASSPIPGYNEQFF	TGTGCCAGCTCACCAATTCCAGGGTACAATGAGCAGTTCTTC
TRBD2	TRBV29-1	NA	TRBJ2-7	CSVAGGSLLYEQYF	TGCAGCGTTGCGGGCGGGAGCCTTCTCTACGAGCAGTACTTC
NA	TRBV12-3/TRBV12-4	many	TRBJ2-5	CASSLDYSYAQYF	TGTGCCAGCAGTTTAGACTACTCCTACGCCCAGTACTTC
NA	TRBV7-6	NA	TRBJ2-1	CASSSPLGKRSGDNEQFF	TGTGCCAGCAGCTCTCCTTTGGGGAAGCGGAGTGGAGACAATGAGCAGTTCTTC
NA	TRBV7-9	many	TRBJ2-1	CASQAGLNEQFF	TGTGCCAGCCAGGCAGGGTTGAATGAGCAGTTCTTC